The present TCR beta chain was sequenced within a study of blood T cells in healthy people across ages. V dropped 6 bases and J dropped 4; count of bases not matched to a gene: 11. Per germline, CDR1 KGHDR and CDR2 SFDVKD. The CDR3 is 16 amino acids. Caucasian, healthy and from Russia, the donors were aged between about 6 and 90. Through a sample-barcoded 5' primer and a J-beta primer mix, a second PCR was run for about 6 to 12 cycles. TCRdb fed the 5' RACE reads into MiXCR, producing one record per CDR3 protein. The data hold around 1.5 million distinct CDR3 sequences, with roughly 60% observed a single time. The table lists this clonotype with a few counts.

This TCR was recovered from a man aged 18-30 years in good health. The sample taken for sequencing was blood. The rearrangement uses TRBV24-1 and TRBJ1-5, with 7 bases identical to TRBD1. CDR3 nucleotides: TGTGCCACCAGTTCCGTTACAGGGGAGAGTAATCAGCCCCAGCATTTT. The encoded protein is CATSSVTGESNQPQHF.